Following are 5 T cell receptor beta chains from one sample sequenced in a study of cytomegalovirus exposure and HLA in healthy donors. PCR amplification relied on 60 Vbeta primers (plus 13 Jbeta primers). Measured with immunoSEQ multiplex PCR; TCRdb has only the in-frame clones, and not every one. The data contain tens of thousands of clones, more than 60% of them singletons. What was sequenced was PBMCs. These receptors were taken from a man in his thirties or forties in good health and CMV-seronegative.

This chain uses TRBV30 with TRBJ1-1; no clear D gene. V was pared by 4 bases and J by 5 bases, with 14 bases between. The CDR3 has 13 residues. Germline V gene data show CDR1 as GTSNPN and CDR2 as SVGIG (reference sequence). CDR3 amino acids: CAWIHGERTEAFF. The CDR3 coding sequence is TGTGCCTGGATTCACGGGGAAAGGACTGAAGCTTTCTTT.

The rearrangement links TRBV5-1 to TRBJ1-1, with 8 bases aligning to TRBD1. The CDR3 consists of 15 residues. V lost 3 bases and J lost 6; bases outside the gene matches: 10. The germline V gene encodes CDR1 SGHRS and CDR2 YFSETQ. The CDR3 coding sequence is TGCGCCAGCAGCTATACTACACAGGGGGTCGCTGAAGCTTTCTTT. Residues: CASSYTTQGVAEAFF. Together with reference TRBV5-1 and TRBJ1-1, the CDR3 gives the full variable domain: KAGVTQTPRYLIKTRGQQVTLSCSPISGHRSVSWYQQTPGQGLQFLFEYFSETQRNKGNFPGRFSGRQFSNSRSEMNVSTLELGDSALYLCASSYTTQGVAEAFFGQGTRLTVV.

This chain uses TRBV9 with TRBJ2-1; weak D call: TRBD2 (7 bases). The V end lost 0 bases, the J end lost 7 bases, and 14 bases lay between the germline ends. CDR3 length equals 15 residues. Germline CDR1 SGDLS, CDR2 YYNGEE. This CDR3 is CASSVGGGPNNEQFF. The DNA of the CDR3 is TGTGCCAGCAGCGTAGGGGGGGGGCCTAATAATGAGCAGTTCTTC.

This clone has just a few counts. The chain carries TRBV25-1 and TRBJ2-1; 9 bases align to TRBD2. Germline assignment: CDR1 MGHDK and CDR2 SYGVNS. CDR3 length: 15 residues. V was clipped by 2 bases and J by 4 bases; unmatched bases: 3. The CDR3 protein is CASSEEAGGYNEQFF. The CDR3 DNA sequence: TGTGCCAGCAGTGAAGAAGCGGGGGGTTACAATGAGCAGTTCTTC.

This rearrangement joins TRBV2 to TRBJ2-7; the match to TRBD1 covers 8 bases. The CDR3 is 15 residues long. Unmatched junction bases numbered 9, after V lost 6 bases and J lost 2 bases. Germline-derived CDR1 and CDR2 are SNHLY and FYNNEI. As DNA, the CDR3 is TGTGCCAGCAGCGCAGACAGGGGAGTTCCCTACGAGCAGTACTTC. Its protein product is CASSADRGVPYEQYF.